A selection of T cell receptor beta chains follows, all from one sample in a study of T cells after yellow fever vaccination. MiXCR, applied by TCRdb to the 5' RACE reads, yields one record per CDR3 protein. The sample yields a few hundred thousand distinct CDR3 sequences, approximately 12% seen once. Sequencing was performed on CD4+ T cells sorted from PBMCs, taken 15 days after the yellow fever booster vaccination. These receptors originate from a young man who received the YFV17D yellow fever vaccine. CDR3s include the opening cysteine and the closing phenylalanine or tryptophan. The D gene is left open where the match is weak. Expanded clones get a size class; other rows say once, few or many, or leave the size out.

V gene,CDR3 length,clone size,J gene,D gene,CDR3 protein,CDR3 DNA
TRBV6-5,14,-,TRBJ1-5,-,CASSSRAVNQPQHF,TGTGCCAGCAGTTCCAGGGCTGTTAACCAGCCCCAGCATTTT
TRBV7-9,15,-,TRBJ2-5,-,CASSLDLGAAKTQYF,TGTGCCAGCAGCTTAGATCTGGGGGCTGCGAAGACCCAGTACTTC
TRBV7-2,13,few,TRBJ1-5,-,CASSLAREEPQHF,TGTGCCAGCAGCTTAGCGCGAGAGGAGCCCCAGCATTTT
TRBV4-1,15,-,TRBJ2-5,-,CASSQDRQGLKTQYF,TGCGCCAGCAGCCAAGACCGGCAGGGCCTGAAGACCCAGTACTTC
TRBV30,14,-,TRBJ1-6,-,CAWGQQAFDSPLHF,TGTGCCTGGGGCCAGCAGGCGTTCGATTCACCCCTCCACTTT
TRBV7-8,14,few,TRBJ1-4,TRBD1,CASSGRDRDEKLFF,TGTGCCAGCAGCGGACGGGACAGGGATGAAAAACTGTTTTTT
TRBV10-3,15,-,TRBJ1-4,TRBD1,CATRGQGVAYEKLFF,TGTGCCACTCGAGGACAGGGGGTAGCTTATGAAAAACTGTTTTTT
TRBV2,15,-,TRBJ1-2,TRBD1,CASGQLAGTGEGYTF,TGTGCCAGCGGCCAGCTCGCCGGGACAGGGGAGGGCTACACCTTC
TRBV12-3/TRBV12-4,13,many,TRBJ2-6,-,CASRNSGANVLTF,TGTGCCAGCAGGAATTCTGGGGCCAACGTCCTGACTTTC
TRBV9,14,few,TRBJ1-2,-,CASSVGLSNYGYTF,TGTGCCAGCAGCGTAGGACTTTCTAACTATGGCTACACCTTC
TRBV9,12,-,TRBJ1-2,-,CASSVFNYGYTF,TGTGCCAGCAGCGTATTTAACTATGGCTACACCTTC